The 9 T cell receptor beta chains in this list originate from one sample, sequenced in a study of CD8 T cells in Susac syndrome. Reverse transcription of roughly 0.5 to 1 ug RNA was carried out with random hexamers. A single record per CDR3 protein comes from TCRdb applying MiXCR to the immunoSEQ multiplex PCR reads. Among roughly 160,000 distinct CDR3 sequences, just under 95% were seen once, and the ten largest hold around 0.14%. The sequenced sample consisted of CD4+ T cells from PBMCs. Receptor source: a human donor in good health.

This chain joins TRBV2 and TRBJ2-1; D gene unclear. This CDR3 is built from 15 residues. Trimming removed 3 bases from V and 1 base from J, with 10 bases in between. In germline, CDR1 is SNHLY, CDR2 FYNNEI. DNA of the CDR3: TGTGCCAGCAGTGAGGGTGACTCTTCCTACAATGAGCAGTTCTTC. Encoded protein: CASSEGDSSYNEQFF.

The V and J genes are TRBV3-1 and TRBJ1-2, with D unresolved. This CDR3 is built from 12 residues. The germline V and J ends were trimmed by 4 bases and 7 bases, with 10 bases remaining between them. Germline V gives CDR1 LGHDT, CDR2 YNNKEL (reference sequence). The CDR3 nucleotides are TGTGCCAGCAGCCCCGACGCCAGTGGCTACACCTTC. Amino acids: CASSPDASGYTF.

V usage is TRBV6-5 and J usage is TRBJ2-1; D unclear. Trimming stripped 4 bases from V and 10 bases from J, with 17 bases between. The CDR3 contains 14 residues. Per the germline V gene, CDR1 is MNHEY and CDR2 is SVGAGI. This chain's CDR3 is CASSFRGPAGEQFF. CDR3 bases: TGTGCCAGCAGTTTCCGTGGGCCTGCCGGGGAGCAGTTCTTC.

This clonotype occurred once. The chain joins TRBV7-2 to TRBJ1-2; the match to TRBD1 covers 7 bases. Per germline, CDR1 SGHTA and CDR2 FQGNSA. The V gene end was trimmed by 8 bases and the J gene end by 4 bases; junction bases not matched to a gene: 10. CDR3 length: 14 amino acids. CDR3 bases: TGTGCCAGCGGGCAAGGGACAGCTATCTATGGCTACACCTTC. Amino acids: CASGQGTAIYGYTF.

The rearrangement links TRBV9 to TRBJ2-1, with 9 nucleotides matching TRBD2. J was trimmed by 1 base and V by 3 bases; bases with no gene match: 5. The CDR3 spans 16 residues. The germline CDR1 and CDR2 sequences are SGDLS and YYNGEE. CDR3 DNA: TGTGCCAGCAGCGCACGGACTAGCGCGTCCTACAATGAGCAGTTCTTC. This sequence encodes CASSARTSASYNEQFF.

This clonotype has just one count. This chain uses TRBV20-1 with TRBJ2-7; TRBD2 matches at 9 bases. The CDR3 length is 14 residues. The germline gives CDR1 DFQATT, CDR2 SNEGSKA (reference sequence). Unmatched junction bases numbered 4, after V lost 3 bases and J lost 1 base. The CDR3 DNA follows: TGCAGTGCTAGTGCTCTAGCGGGGTCCTACGAGCAGTACTTC. Protein: CSASALAGSYEQYF.

The chain has TRBV13 and TRBJ2-3; D uncertain. V lost 6 bases and J 0 bases, leaving 10 bases between the germline ends. This CDR3 spans 14 amino acids. Germline CDR1 and CDR2: PRHDT and FYEKMQ (reference sequence). CDR3 region: CASRPEGSTDTQYF. The CDR3 region has the DNA TGTGCCAGCAGGCCGGAAGGGAGCACAGATACGCAGTATTTT.

The rearrangement links TRBV20-1 to TRBJ2-4; 8 nucleotides agree with TRBD1. The germline V gene encodes CDR1 DFQATT and CDR2 SNEGSKA (reference sequence). CDR3 length: 16 residues. The V and J ends lost 5 bases and 1 base, in that order; junction bases with no gene match: 10. Written as DNA, the CDR3 is TGCAGTGCTGGGGATCCCCGACAGGGGGCCAAAAACATTCAGTACTTC. Translation: CSAGDPRQGAKNIQYF.

This chain connects TRBV20-1 to TRBJ1-4; D not certain. Germline CDR1 DFQATT, CDR2 SNEGSKA (reference sequence). This CDR3 has 14 residues. V was clipped by 0 bases and J by 6 bases, with 11 bases between them. The CDR3 nucleotides read TGCAGTGCTAGAGATCACAGTGCGGATGAAAAACTGTTTTTT. Protein product: CSARDHSADEKLFF.